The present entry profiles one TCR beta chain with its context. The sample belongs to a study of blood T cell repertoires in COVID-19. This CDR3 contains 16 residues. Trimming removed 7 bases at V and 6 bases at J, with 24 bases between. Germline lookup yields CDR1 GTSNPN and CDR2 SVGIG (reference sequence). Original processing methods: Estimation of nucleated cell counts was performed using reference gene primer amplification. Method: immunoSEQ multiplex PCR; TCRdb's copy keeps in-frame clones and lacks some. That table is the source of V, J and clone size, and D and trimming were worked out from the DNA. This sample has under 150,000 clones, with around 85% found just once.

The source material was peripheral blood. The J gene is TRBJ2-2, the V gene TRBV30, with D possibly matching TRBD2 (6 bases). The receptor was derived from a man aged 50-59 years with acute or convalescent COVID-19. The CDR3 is CASQPFGGEVAGELFF. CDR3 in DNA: TGTGCCTCCCAACCTTTTGGCGGGGAGGTGGCCGGGGAGCTGTTTTTT.